A few counts support the clone carrying this TCR beta chain. What it binds is unknown. The CDR3 runs 14 residues. Germline V gives CDR1 MNHNS, CDR2 SASEGT. V shed 2 bases and J shed 4 bases, with 11 bases lying between them. This record belongs to a study of cytomegalovirus exposure and HLA in healthy donors. Study-level results: At a 0.05 false discovery rate, a later analysis found approximately 15,000 TCR beta sequences to be associated with HLA alleles. Exclusion applied to some V segments, including TRBV6-2 and TRBV6-3, as they were indistinguishable. For most TCR sequences rarity was the rule, although some public TCRs occurred in many donors.

Primers: 60 Vbeta forward and 13 Jbeta reverse. This table comes from immunoSEQ multiplex PCR, and its TCRdb copy is limited to in-frame clones, with some not included. The data hold approximately 190,000 clones, with 82% observed a single time. This receptor was identified in a boy aged 2-15 years in good health and CMV-seronegative. V gene TRBV6-1 combines with J gene TRBJ1-1; tentatively, D is TRBD1 (5 bases). Sequenced sample: PBMCs. The CDR3 protein is CASSEYGRATEAFF. CDR3 DNA: TGTGCCAGCAGTGAATATGGCAGGGCCACTGAAGCTTTCTTT.